The T cell receptor beta chain described here comes from a study of radiotherapy plus CTLA-4 blockade in lung cancer. Study overall: Among all patients, roughly 17% showed objective responses, while about 30% had disease control. General study findings and limits: Clones derived from tumor TCRs expanded in blood after radiotherapy plus ipilimumab.

Clones were sequenced by immunoSEQ multiplex PCR, and TCRdb holds only the in-frame ones, with some missing. This sample has tens of thousands of clones, with about 70% found just once. Those with chemo-refractory metastatic non-small-cell lung cancer were treated with focal radiation combined with CTLA-4 blockade using ipilimumab. For this clone: As yet, its antigen is unknown.

The CDR3 totals 13 residues. The germline V gene encodes CDR1 MDHEN and CDR2 SYDVKM. The V and J ends lost 4 bases and 11 bases, in that order; junction bases with no gene match: 8. The receptor's source is a human donor with non-small cell lung cancer whose response to radiotherapy plus ipilimumab could not be evaluated. The chain uses TRBV28 and TRBJ1-2; 9 bases line up with TRBD1. Sample: peripheral blood, taken from a patient treated with radiotherapy plus ipilimumab. As DNA, the CDR3 is TGTGCCAGCAGTTCCCCCGGGACAGGGAGGTACACCTTC. Amino acids: CASSSPGTGRYTF.